Listed here are 17 T cell receptor beta chains from one sample, sequenced in a study of blood T cell repertoires in COVID-19. Measured with immunoSEQ multiplex PCR; TCRdb has only the in-frame clones, and not every one. The table lists 100,000 or so clones, 85% of them singletons. Sequencing was performed on peripheral blood. Every receptor here comes from a woman aged 70-85 years with active or convalescent COVID-19.

The chain uses TRBV18 and TRBJ1-4, with TRBD1 matching 9 bases. This CDR3 is 17 amino acids long. Germline loops: CDR1 KGHSH, CDR2 LQKENI. The junction had 10 bases not matched to a gene; V was cut back by 4 bases and J by 4 bases. CDR3 sequence: CASSQGQGYFGNEKLFF. Here the CDR3 DNA reads TGTGCCAGCTCACAGGGACAGGGTTATTTCGGTAATGAAAAACTGTTTTTT.

The chain joins TRBV18 to TRBJ2-5; D might be TRBD1 (5 bases). The germline V gene has CDR1 KGHSH and CDR2 LQKENI. There are 16 residues in the CDR3. Trimming took 0 bases from V and 5 from J, leaving 16 bases between them. For the CDR3, the DNA is TGTGCCAGCTCACCACCGGGCGCAGGGAAAAAGGAGACCCAGTACTTC. Protein: CASSPPGAGKKETQYF.

V usage is TRBV15 and J usage is TRBJ2-1; 10 nucleotides match TRBD2. V shed 5 bases and J 8 bases; nucleotides not matched to a gene: 15. Germline CDR1 is LNHNV and CDR2 is YYDKDF (reference sequence). The CDR3 length is 17 residues. CDR3 amino acids: CATSAPGASGRGYEQFF. The CDR3 nucleotides read TGTGCCACCAGCGCTCCCGGTGCTAGCGGGAGAGGCTATGAGCAGTTCTTC.

This chain joins TRBV28 and TRBJ1-2, with D tentatively TRBD1 (6 bases). V was cut by 5 bases and J by 1 base, with 23 bases left in between. From germline, CDR1 is MDHEN and CDR2 SYDVKM. This CDR3 spans 18 amino acids. CDR3 loop: CASSTRRTVNSSNYGYTF. DNA for the CDR3: TGTGCCAGCAGTACCCGTCGGACAGTAAACTCTAGTAACTATGGCTACACCTTC.

This chain uses TRBV5-4 with TRBJ2-3; 7 nucleotides agree with TRBD2. V shed 4 bases and J 3 bases; nucleotides not matched to a gene: 8. The germline V gene encodes CDR1 SGHNT and CDR2 YYREEE (reference sequence). This CDR3 is built from 15 residues. As DNA, the CDR3 is TGTGCCAGCAGCGCGGTCGGGGGGTTTACAGATACGCAGTATTTT. Its translation: CASSAVGGFTDTQYF.

This clone was counted a few times. The V and J genes are TRBV3-1 (or the pseudogene TRBV3-2) and TRBJ1-2; weak D call: TRBD1 (6 bases). Germline V gene lookup returns CDR1 LGHDT and CDR2 YNNKEL (reference sequence). V lost 8 bases and J lost 2, with 9 bases in between. The length of the CDR3 is 12 residues. This CDR3 reads CASGTGNYGYTF. The CDR3 DNA sequence: TGTGCCAGCGGTACAGGGAACTATGGCTACACCTTC.

This chain links TRBV5-1 with TRBJ2-5; D is perhaps TRBD1 (5 bases). V was cut by 1 base and J by 1 base, with 8 bases left in between. The CDR3 consists of 14 residues. Germline loops: CDR1 SGHRS, CDR2 YFSETQ. The CDR3 spells CASSLLGVQETQYF. The CDR3, as DNA: TGCGCCAGCAGCTTGTTAGGGGTCCAAGAGACCCAGTACTTC.

The rearrangement uses TRBV7-2 and TRBJ2-7; weak D call: TRBD1 (6 bases). The CDR3 has 12 amino acids. Germline loops: CDR1 SGHTA, CDR2 FQGNSA. The V gene lost 6 bases and the J gene lost 7 bases, with 13 bases spanning the gap. Here the CDR3 DNA reads TGTGCCAGCAGTCAACAGGGTGTAGAGCAGTACTTC. The encoded protein is CASSQQGVEQYF.

The chain combines TRBV19 with TRBJ1-5, with 11 positions matching TRBD1. Germline CDR1 reads LNHDA; CDR2 reads SQIVND (reference sequence). The CDR3 sequence is 15 residues long. The junction had 7 bases not matched to a gene; V was cut back by 7 bases and J by 5 bases. CDR3 region: CASMPGQGVYQPQHF. As DNA, the CDR3 is TGTGCCAGTATGCCGGGACAGGGGGTGTATCAGCCCCAGCATTTT. Filled out from reference TRBV19 and TRBJ1-5, the complete variable domain reads DGGITQSPKYLFRKEGQNVTLSCEQNLNHDAMYWYRQDPGQGLRLIYYSQIVNDFQKGDIAEGYSVSREKKESFPLTVTSAQKNPTAFYLCASMPGQGVYQPQHFGDGTRLSIL.

This clone was detected once. The V gene is TRBV5-8, the J gene TRBJ2-2; 8 bases match TRBD2. CDR1 and CDR2 from the germline V gene are SGHTS and YDEGEE. This CDR3 region has 16 residues. J lost 3 bases, V lost 5 bases, and 9 bases had no gene match. CDR3 coding DNA: TGTGCCAGCAGACGAGGACTAGCCACGGACACCGGGGAGCTGTTTTTT. It is translated as CASRRGLATDTGELFF.

This clone was seen only once. The chain employs TRBV18 and TRBJ1-1, with a weak D call TRBD1 (5 bases). CDR3 length equals 15 residues. Germline CDR1 is KGHSH and CDR2 is LQKENI. The V gene lost 2 bases and the J gene lost 1 base, with 11 bases spanning the gap. The CDR3 sequence: CASSPTRQQNTEAFF. The CDR3 bases are TGTGCCAGCTCACCAACGAGACAGCAGAACACTGAAGCTTTCTTT.

The genes are TRBV6-5 and TRBJ1-2; D not certain. V was clipped by 6 bases and J by 8 bases, with 19 bases between them. The germline V gene has CDR1 MNHEY and CDR2 SVGAGI. The length of the CDR3 is 14 residues. CDR3 sequence: CASRPPSDAGGYTF. The CDR3 DNA reads as TGTGCCAGCAGACCCCCCTCGGACGCGGGGGGCTACACCTTC.

This clone occurred once. The rearrangement uses TRBV24-1 and TRBJ2-2; D call uncertain. CDR3 length: 15 residues. The germline V gene has CDR1 KGHDR and CDR2 SFDVKD. The germline V and J ends were trimmed by 3 bases and 6 bases, with 13 bases remaining between them. Here the CDR3 reads CATSDPYITAGELFF. CDR3 DNA: TGTGCCACCAGTGATCCATATATTACAGCCGGGGAGCTGTTTTTT.

The chain carries TRBV6-5 and TRBJ1-6, with D possibly being TRBD1 (6 bases). V gave up 8 bases and J gave up 11 bases, with 13 bases separating them. Germline CDR1 is MNHEY and CDR2 is SVGAGI. The CDR3 spans 12 residues. The CDR3: CASGDTLTPLHF. For the CDR3, the DNA is TGTGCCAGCGGGGACACGCTGACACCCCTCCACTTT.

The gene calls are TRBV7-2 and TRBJ2-2; tentatively, D is TRBD1 (6 bases). Germline CDR1 SGHTA, CDR2 FQGNSA. V lost 7 bases and J 0 bases, leaving 12 bases between the germline ends. The CDR3 contains 15 residues. CDR3: CASTTQGANTGELFF. CDR3 nucleotides: TGTGCCAGCACTACACAGGGAGCGAACACCGGGGAGCTGTTTTTT. Full variable domain (outside the CDR3, taken from reference TRBV7-2 and TRBJ2-2): GAGVSQSPSNKVTEKGKDVELRCDPISGHTALYWYRQSLGQGLEFLIYFQGNSAPDKSGLPSDRFSAERTGGSVSTLTIQRTQQEDSAVYLCASTTQGANTGELFFGEGSRLTVL.

The V gene is TRBV18, the J gene TRBJ2-7; 8 nucleotides agree with TRBD1. The V gene end was trimmed by 3 bases and the J gene end by 2 bases; junction bases not matched to a gene: 3. Germline lookup yields CDR1 KGHSH and CDR2 LQKENI. The CDR3 has 14 residues. The CDR3 DNA reads TGTGCCAGCTCACCTACAGGGGGGCCCTACGAGCAGTACTTC. This encodes CASSPTGGPYEQYF.

The rearrangement joins TRBV10-3 to TRBJ1-1; perhaps TRBD1 as D (5 bases). V gave up 4 bases and J gave up 1 base, with 10 bases separating them. The CDR3 is 14 amino acids. Germline values: CDR1 ENHRY, CDR2 SYGVKD. CDR3 amino acids: CAISVRDRNTEAFF. CDR3 in DNA: TGTGCCATCAGTGTAAGAGACAGGAACACTGAAGCTTTCTTT.